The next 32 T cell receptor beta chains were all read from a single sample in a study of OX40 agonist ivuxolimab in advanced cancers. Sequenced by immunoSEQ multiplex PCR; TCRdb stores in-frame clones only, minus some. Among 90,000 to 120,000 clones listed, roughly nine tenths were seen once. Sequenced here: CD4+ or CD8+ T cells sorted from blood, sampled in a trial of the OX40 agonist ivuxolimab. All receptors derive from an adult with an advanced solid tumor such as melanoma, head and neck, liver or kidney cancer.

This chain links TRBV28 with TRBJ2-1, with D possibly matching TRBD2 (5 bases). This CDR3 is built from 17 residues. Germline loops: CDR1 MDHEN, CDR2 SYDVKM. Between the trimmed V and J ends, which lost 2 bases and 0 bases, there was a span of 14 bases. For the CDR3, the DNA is TGTGCCAGCAGTTTACGGCCACTAGAAGACTCCTACAATGAGCAGTTCTTC. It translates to CASSLRPLEDSYNEQFF.

CDR3 sequence reads: CASSFDRGAGNTIYF. The CDR3 region has the DNA TGTGCCAGCAGCTTCGACAGGGGGGCTGGAAACACCATATATTTT. The genes are TRBV28 and TRBJ1-3; TRBD1 matches at 9 bases. V dropped 6 bases and J dropped 2; count of bases not matched to a gene: 5. Germline CDR1 and CDR2: MDHEN and SYDVKM. The CDR3 sequence is 15 residues long.

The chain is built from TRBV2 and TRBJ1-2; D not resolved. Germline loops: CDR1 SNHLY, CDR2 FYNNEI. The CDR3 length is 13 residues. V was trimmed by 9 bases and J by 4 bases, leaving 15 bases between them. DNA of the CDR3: TGTGCCAGTCTTTTCGGTCCGGCCTATGGCTACACCTTC. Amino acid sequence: CASLFGPAYGYTF.

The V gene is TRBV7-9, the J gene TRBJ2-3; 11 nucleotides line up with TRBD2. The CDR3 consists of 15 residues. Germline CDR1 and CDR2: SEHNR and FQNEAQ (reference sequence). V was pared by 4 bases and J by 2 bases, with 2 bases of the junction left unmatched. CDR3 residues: CASSSGLADTDTQYF. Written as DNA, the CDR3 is TGTGCCAGCAGCTCGGGACTAGCGGACACAGATACGCAGTATTTT.

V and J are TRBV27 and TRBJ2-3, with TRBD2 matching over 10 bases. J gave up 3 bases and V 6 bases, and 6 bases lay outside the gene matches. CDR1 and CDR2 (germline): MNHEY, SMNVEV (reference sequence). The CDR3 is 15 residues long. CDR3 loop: CASRTRAGGTDTQYF. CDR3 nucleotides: TGTGCCAGCAGGACCCGAGCGGGAGGGACAGATACGCAGTATTTT.

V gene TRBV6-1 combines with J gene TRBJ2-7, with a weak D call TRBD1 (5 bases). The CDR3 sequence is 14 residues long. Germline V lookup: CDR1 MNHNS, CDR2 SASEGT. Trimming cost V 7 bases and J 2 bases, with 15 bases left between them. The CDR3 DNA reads TGTGCCAGCAAGGATAACAGGTTTACCTACGAGCAGTACTTC. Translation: CASKDNRFTYEQYF.

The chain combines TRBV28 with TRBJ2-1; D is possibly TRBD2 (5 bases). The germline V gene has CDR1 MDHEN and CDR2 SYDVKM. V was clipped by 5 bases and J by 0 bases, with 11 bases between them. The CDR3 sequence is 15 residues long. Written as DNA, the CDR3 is TGTGCCAGCAGTCCGATGGGGAGCTCCTACAATGAGCAGTTCTTC. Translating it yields CASSPMGSSYNEQFF.

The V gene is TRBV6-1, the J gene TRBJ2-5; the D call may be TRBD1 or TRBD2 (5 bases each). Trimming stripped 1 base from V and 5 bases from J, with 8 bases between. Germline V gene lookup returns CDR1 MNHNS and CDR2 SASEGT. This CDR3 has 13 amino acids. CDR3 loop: CASSEGGLETQYF. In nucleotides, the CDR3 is TGTGCCAGCAGTGAAGGGGGGTTGGAGACCCAGTACTTC.

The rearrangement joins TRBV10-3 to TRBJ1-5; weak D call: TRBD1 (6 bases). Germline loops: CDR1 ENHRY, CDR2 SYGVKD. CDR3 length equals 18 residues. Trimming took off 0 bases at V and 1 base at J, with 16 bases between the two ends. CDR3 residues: CAISESLQGSGSNQPQHF. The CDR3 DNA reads TGTGCCATCAGTGAGTCGTTACAGGGTAGTGGGAGCAATCAGCCCCAGCATTTT.

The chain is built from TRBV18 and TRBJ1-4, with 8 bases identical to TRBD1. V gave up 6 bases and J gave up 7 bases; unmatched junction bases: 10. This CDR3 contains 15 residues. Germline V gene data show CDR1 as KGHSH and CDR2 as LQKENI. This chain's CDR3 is CASSPGQGPLEKLFF. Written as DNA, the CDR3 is TGTGCCAGCTCTCCTGGACAGGGACCTCTTGAAAAACTGTTTTTT.

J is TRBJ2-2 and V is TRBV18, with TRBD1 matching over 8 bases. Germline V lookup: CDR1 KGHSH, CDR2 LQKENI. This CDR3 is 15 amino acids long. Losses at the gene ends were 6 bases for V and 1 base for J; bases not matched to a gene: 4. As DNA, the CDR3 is TGTGCCAGCTCGCCGGGACAGGTGAACACCGGGGAGCTGTTTTTT. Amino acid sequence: CASSPGQVNTGELFF.

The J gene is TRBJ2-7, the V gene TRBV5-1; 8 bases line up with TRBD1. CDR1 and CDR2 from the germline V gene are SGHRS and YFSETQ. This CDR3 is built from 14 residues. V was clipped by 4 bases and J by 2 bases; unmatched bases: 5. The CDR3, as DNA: TGCGCCAGCAGCGCGACAGGGGTGACCTACGAGCAGTACTTC. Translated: CASSATGVTYEQYF.

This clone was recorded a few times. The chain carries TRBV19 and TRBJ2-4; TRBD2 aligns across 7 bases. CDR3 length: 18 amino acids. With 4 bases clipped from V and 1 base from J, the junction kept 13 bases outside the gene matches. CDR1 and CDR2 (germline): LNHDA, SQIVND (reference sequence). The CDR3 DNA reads TGTGCCAGTAGTAGCCGGGGGAGGGGCTATGAGGCCAAAAACATTCAGTACTTC. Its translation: CASSSRGRGYEAKNIQYF.

CDR3 nucleotides: TGTGCCAGCAGCTCCCGCTCACTAGCGGCTAGGGGTGGCCAGTACTTC. Its translation is CASSSRSLAARGGQYF. The genes are TRBV11-1 and TRBJ2-5; TRBD2 agrees at 8 bases. CDR3 length: 16 amino acids. J was trimmed by 10 bases and V by 4 bases; bases with no gene match: 17. Germline-derived CDR1 and CDR2 are SGHAT and FQDESV (reference sequence).

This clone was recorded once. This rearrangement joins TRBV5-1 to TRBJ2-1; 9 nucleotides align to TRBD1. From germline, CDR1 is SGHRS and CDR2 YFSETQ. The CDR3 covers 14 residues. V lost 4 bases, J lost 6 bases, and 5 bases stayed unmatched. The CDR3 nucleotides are TGCGCCAGCAGCGGCGGGACAGGGAGCAATGAGCAGTTCTTC. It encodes CASSGGTGSNEQFF. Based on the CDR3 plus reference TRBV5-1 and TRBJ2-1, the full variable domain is KAGVTQTPRYLIKTRGQQVTLSCSPISGHRSVSWYQQTPGQGLQFLFEYFSETQRNKGNFPGRFSGRQFSNSRSEMNVSTLELGDSALYLCASSGGTGSNEQFFGPGTRLTVL.

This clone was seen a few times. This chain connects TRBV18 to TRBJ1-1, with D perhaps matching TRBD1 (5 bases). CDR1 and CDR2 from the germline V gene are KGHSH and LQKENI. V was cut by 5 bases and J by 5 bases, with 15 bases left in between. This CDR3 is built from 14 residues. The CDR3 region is CASSSNGGRTEAFF. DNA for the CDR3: TGTGCCAGCTCATCGAATGGGGGGAGGACTGAAGCTTTCTTT.

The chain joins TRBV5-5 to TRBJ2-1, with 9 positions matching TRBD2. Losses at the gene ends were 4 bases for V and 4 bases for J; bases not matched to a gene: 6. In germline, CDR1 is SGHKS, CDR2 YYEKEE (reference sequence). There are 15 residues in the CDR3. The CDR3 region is CASSQGTSLYNEQFF. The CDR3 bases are TGTGCCAGCAGCCAAGGGACTAGCCTGTACAATGAGCAGTTCTTC.

CDR3 protein: CASSMGGASTDTQYF. The CDR3 bases are TGTGCCAGTAGTATGGGGGGGGCCAGCACAGATACGCAGTATTTT. This rearrangement joins TRBV19 to TRBJ2-3, with D possibly being TRBD2 (7 bases). Germline V gene data show CDR1 as LNHDA and CDR2 as SQIVND (reference sequence). The CDR3 contains 15 residues. V lost 3 bases to trimming and J lost 0 bases, with 10 bases between them.

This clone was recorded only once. CDR3 DNA sequence: TGTGCCAGCAGTGAAGCGTCGACAGGGTTGAACACTGAAGCTTTCTTT. Translated, it gives CASSEASTGLNTEAFF. V gene TRBV2 combines with J gene TRBJ1-1; 7 bases align to TRBD1. Germline lookup yields CDR1 SNHLY and CDR2 FYNNEI. This CDR3 is built from 16 residues. The ends lost 0 bases at V and 0 bases at J; junction bases unmatched: 4.

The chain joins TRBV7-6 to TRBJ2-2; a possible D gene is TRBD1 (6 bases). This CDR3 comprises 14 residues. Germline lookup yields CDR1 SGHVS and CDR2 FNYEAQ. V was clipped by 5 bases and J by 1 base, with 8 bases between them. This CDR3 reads CASSTQGNTGELFF. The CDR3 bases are TGTGCCAGCAGCACACAGGGGAACACCGGGGAGCTGTTTTTT.

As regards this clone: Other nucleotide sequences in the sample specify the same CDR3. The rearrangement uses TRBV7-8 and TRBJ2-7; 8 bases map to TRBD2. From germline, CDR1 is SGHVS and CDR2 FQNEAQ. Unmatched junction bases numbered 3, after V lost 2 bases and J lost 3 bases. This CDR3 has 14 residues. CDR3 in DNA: TGTGCCAGCAGCTTATCCAGCGGGAGCTACGAGCAGTACTTC. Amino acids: CASSLSSGSYEQYF.

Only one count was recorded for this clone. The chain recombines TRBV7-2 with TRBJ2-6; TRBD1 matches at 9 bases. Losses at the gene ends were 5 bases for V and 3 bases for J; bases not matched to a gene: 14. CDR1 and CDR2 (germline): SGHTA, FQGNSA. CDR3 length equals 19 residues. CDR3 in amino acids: CASSPRTGAGWDGANVLTF. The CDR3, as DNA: TGTGCCAGCAGCCCCCGGACAGGGGCCGGTTGGGATGGGGCCAACGTCCTGACTTTC.

The DNA for the CDR3 is TGTGCCAGCAGCCTACCGGGCCGCGGGGAGCTGTTTTTT. Translation: CASSLPGRGELFF. The V call is TRBV7-2, the J call TRBJ2-2; D uncertain. The V end was cut by 5 bases, the J end by 7 bases, with 11 bases between. The CDR3 runs 13 residues. Germline V lookup: CDR1 SGHTA, CDR2 FQGNSA.

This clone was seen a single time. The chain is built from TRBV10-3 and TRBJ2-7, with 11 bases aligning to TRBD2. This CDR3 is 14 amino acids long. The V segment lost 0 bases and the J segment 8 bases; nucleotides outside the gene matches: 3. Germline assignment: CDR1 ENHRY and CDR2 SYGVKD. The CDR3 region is CAISESLAGEKQYF. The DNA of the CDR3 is TGTGCCATCAGTGAGTCACTAGCGGGAGAAAAGCAGTACTTC.

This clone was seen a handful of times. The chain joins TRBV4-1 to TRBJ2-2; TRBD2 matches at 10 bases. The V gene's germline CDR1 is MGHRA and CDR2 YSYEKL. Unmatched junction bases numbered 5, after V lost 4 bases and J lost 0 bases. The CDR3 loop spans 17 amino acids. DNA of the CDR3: TGCGCCAGCAGCCCTATTAGCGGGAGGACGAACACCGGGGAGCTGTTTTTT. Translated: CASSPISGRTNTGELFF.

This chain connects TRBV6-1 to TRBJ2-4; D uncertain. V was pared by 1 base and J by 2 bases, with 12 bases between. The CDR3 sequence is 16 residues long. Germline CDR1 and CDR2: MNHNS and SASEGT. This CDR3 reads CASSEGWSLTKNIQYF. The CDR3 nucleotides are TGTGCCAGCAGTGAAGGGTGGTCTCTAACCAAAAACATTCAGTACTTC.

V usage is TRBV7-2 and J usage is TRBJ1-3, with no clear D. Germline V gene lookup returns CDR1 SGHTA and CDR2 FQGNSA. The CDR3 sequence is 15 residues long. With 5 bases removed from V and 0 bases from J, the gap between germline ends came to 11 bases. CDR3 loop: CASSTRPLSGNTIYF. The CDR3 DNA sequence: TGTGCCAGCAGCACTCGGCCACTCTCTGGAAACACCATATATTTT. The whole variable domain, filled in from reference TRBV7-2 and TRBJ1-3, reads GAGVSQSPSNKVTEKGKDVELRCDPISGHTALYWYRQSLGQGLEFLIYFQGNSAPDKSGLPSDRFSAERTGGSVSTLTIQRTQQEDSAVYLCASSTRPLSGNTIYFGEGSWLTVV.

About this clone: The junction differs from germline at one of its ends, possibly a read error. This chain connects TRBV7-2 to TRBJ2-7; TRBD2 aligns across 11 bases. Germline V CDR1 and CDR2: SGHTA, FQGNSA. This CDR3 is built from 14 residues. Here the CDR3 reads CASSLEGLAARQHF. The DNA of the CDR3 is TGTGCCAGCAGCTTAGAGGGACTAGCGGCCCGGCAGCACTTC.

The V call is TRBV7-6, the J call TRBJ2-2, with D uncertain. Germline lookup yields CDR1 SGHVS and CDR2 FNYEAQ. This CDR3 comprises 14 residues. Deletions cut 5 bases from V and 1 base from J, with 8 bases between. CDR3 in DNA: TGTGCCAGCAGCCCTCCCCAGAACACCGGGGAGCTGTTTTTT. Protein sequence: CASSPPQNTGELFF.

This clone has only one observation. The CDR3 region is CATGTSGSTFF. DNA of the CDR3: TGTGCCACCGGGACTAGCGGGAGTACGTTCTTC. The V call is TRBV7-6, the J call TRBJ2-1, with TRBD2 matching over 14 bases. The CDR3 is made up of 11 amino acids. J lost 15 bases, V lost 10 bases, and 5 bases had no gene match. CDR1 and CDR2 from the germline V gene are SGHVS and FNYEAQ.

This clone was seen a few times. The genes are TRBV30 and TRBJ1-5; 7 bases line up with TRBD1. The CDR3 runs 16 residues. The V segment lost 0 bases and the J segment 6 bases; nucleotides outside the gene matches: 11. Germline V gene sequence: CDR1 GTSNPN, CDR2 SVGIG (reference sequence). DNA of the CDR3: TGTGCCTGGAGTGTACTCCGGCAGGGGGAGGGTCAGCCCCAGCATTTT. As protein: CAWSVLRQGEGQPQHF.

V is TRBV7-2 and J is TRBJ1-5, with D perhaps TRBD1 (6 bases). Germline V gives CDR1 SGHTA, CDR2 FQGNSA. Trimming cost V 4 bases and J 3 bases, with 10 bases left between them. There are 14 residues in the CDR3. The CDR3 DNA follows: TGTGCCAGCAGCTGGACAGCGATCAATCAGCCCCAGCATTTT. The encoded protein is CASSWTAINQPQHF.